The 8 T cell receptor beta chains presented below share a single source sample, sequenced in a study of blood T cell repertoires in COVID-19 (dated by TCRdb to about 2020). Libraries were constructed by the immunoSEQ multiplex PCR assay. TCRdb obtained this table from immuneACCESS and retained in-frame rearrangements with V and J assigned. These tables miss some clones; where compared with another copy, unresolved V genes account for less than half of the shortfall, and the remainder is unexplained. For this sample the table gives over 95,000 clones, of which approximately 90% were detected only once. The top ten clones comprise 19% of the sample. Sequencing was done on a sample of peripheral blood. These receptors all come from a human donor with acute or convalescent COVID-19. The donor label of this sample is uncertain.

The rearrangement uses TRBV11-3 and TRBJ2-2; D gene uncertain. Per the germline V gene, CDR1 is SGHNT and CDR2 is YENEEA. The V end lost 5 bases, the J end lost 10 bases, and 14 bases lay between the germline ends. The CDR3 contains 13 residues. The CDR3 is CASSPAGSSELFF. The CDR3 DNA is TGTGCCAGCAGCCCTGCCGGGTCGTCGGAGCTGTTTTTT.

This clone is a singleton in its sample. At one boundary the junction diverges from the germline segment, which might be a read error. This sequence joins TRBV5-1 and TRBJ2-1, with 8 bases fitting TRBD1. Germline V lookup: CDR1 SGHRS, CDR2 YFSETQ. The CDR3 runs to 14 residues. The CDR3 DNA sequence: TGCGCCAGCAGATTGGACAGGGCCTACAATGAGCAGTTCTTC. It specifies CASRLDRAYNEQFF. The variable domain in full, with the rest retrieved from reference TRBV5-1 and TRBJ2-1, is KAGVTQTPRYLIKTRGQQVTLSCSPISGHRSVSWYQQTPGQGLQFLFEYFSETQRNKGNFPGRFSGRQFSNSRSEMNVSTLELGDSALYLCASRLDRAYNEQFFGPGTRLTVL.

The chain uses TRBV21-1 and TRBJ1-2. TRBV21-1 is annotated as a pseudogene. The CDR3 length is 14 residues. The chain's CDR3 is CASSNRTRRGGYTF. CDR3 nucleotide sequence: TGTGCCAGCAGCAATCGGACCCGACGGGGTGGCTACACCTTC.

The CDR3 DNA reads as TGTGCCAGCAGTTCCCTTCTCACTAGCGGGGGGGCGGGCACAGATACGCAGTATTTT. This translates into CASSSLLTSGGAGTDTQYF. V and J are TRBV28 and TRBJ2-3, with 13 bases that match TRBD2. J lost 1 base, V lost 4 bases, and 11 bases had no gene match. The germline V gene encodes CDR1 MDHEN and CDR2 SYDVKM. This CDR3 is 19 amino acids long. Using reference TRBV28 and TRBJ2-3 for the parts outside the CDR3, the full variable domain is DVKVTQSSRYLVKRTGEKVFLECVQDMDHENMFWYRQDPGLGLRLIYFSYDVKMKEKGDIPEGYSVSREKKERFSLILESASTNQTSMYLCASSSLLTSGGAGTDTQYFGPGTRLTVL.

V gene TRBV12-5 combines with J gene TRBJ2-1, with TRBD2 identical over 7 bases. The CDR3 contains 15 residues. The V and J ends lost 1 base and 4 bases, in that order; junction bases with no gene match: 4. Germline CDR1 and CDR2: LGHNT and FRNRAP. CDR3 in amino acids: CASGLGGGSYNEQFF. For the CDR3, the DNA is TGTGCTAGTGGTTTGGGGGGCGGGAGTTACAATGAGCAGTTCTTC.

The chain is built from TRBV28 and TRBJ1-2; D gene unclear. V was cut by 2 bases and J by 4 bases, with 5 bases left in between. The CDR3 has 12 residues. Germline V gene lookup returns CDR1 MDHEN and CDR2 SYDVKM. CDR3 loop: CASSLQRYGYTF. CDR3 coding DNA: TGTGCCAGCAGTTTACAGCGCTATGGCTACACCTTC.

This clone was seen more than once but under ten times. The chain employs TRBV6-2 or TRBV6-3 and TRBJ2-7; 10 bases align to TRBD1. CDR1 and CDR2 from the germline V gene are MNHEY and SVGEGT. This CDR3 is 15 amino acids long. Trimming cost V 6 bases and J 5 bases; bases outside gene matches: 10. CDR3 nucleotide sequence: TGTGCCAGCAGCCGGGGACAGGGGAATTGGGACGAGCAGTACTTC. Its translation: CASSRGQGNWDEQYF.

The rearrangement links TRBV7-9 to TRBJ2-7, with 8 bases lining up with TRBD2. J gave up 4 bases and V 8 bases, and 7 bases lay outside the gene matches. This CDR3 is 13 amino acids long. In germline, CDR1 is SEHNR, CDR2 FQNEAQ (reference sequence). The CDR3 nucleotides read TGTGCCAGCGAAAAGCGGGGGCGATACGAGCAGTACTTC. Protein sequence: CASEKRGRYEQYF.